This paragraph reports one T cell receptor (beta chain). Its target is unknown. Data came from immunoSEQ multiplex PCR; TCRdb stores just in-frame clones and leaves some out. The sample includes about 2 million clones, just under 95% of them seen just once. Naive CD8 cells, CD45RO-negative and positively selected for CCR7, excluded terminally differentiated effector memory CD45RA+ cells. Germline V lookup: CDR1 SEHNR, CDR2 FQNEAQ (reference sequence). This CDR3 has 18 amino acids. J gave up 1 base and V 5 bases, and 16 bases lay outside the gene matches. The data were taken from a study of shared clonotypes between healthy human individuals. Study-wide results and limits: What naive subsets generally showed was a larger estimated richness than memory subsets showed.

Sequenced: naive CD8+ T cells sorted from blood. The chain couples TRBV7-9 to TRBJ2-7; 8 bases fit TRBD2. The sequence was obtained from a man in his late teens or twenties in good health. In nucleotides, the CDR3 is TGTGCCAGCAGCCCAGGCGCCGATTCCCAGCGGGGGTCCTACGAGCAGTACTTC. Its translation: CASSPGADSQRGSYEQYF.